This T cell receptor (beta chain) came from a study of cytomegalovirus exposure and HLA in healthy donors. Study outcomes and limitations: HLA-A and HLA-B allele assignments for most subjects were reportedly predicted accurately using TCR beta sequences. Most observed TCR sequences were rare, whereas some public TCRs were detected in many donors.

In the PCR, 60 Vbeta and 13 Jbeta primers were used. Per the authors' pipeline: An analysis performed later counted roughly 80 million unique TCR beta chains (around 10 million of them shared). This table comes from immunoSEQ multiplex PCR, and its TCRdb copy is limited to in-frame clones, with some not included. V and J calls and clone size come straight from that table; D and trimming were deduced from the DNA. The table has roughly 170,000 clones, 76% seen once. Turning to this clone: As yet, its antigen is unknown.

CDR1 and CDR2 (germline): SGHTA, FQGTGA. V shed 2 bases and J shed 0 bases, with 14 bases lying between them. This CDR3 is built from 17 residues. The specimen was PBMCs. This chain joins TRBV7-3 and TRBJ2-1, with a possible D match to TRBD1 (6 bases). The receptor was derived from a female donor in good health and CMV-seronegative. The DNA for the CDR3 is TGTGCCAGCAGCTTAGAGACAGGTTATAGCTCCTACAATGAGCAGTTCTTC. Protein sequence: CASSLETGYSSYNEQFF. The full variable domain, its missing parts supplied by reference TRBV7-3 and TRBJ2-1, is GAGVSQTPSNKVTEKGKYVELRCDPISGHTALYWYRQSLGQGPEFLIYFQGTGAADDSGLPNDRFFAVRPEGSVSTLKIQRTERGDSAVYLCASSLETGYSSYNEQFFGPGTRLTVL.